The T cell receptor (beta chain) under discussion was sequenced for a study of T cells in Graves' hyperthyroidism and ophthalmopathy. Study-wide results and limits: In simple terms, a model built on 13 V-J features told ophthalmopathy apart from stable hyperthyroidism. Most clonotypes expanded in thyroid above 0.001 were likewise present in blood.

This CDR3 contains 14 residues. The V end lost 7 bases, the J end lost 6 bases, and 18 bases lay between the germline ends. Germline V gives CDR1 SGHTA, CDR2 FQGNSA. The PBMCs were sourced from fresh peripheral blood (more than 9 ml). There were TCR beta CDR3 regions amplified from RNA transcripts. TCR CDR3 regions were first amplified by RT-PCR with HTBI primers. One entry per CDR3 protein, called by TCRdb with MiXCR from the multiplex PCR reads. The profile shows 500,000 to 600,000 distinct CDR3 sequences, 20% of them singletons. This clonotype was picked up many times. Its antigen remains unidentified.

The specimen sequenced was blood. The chain is built from TRBV7-2 and TRBJ2-5; possibly TRBD2 for D (6 bases). The TCR was taken from a man between 40 and 49 years old with Graves' ophthalmopathy. The CDR3 region is CASTLGIGGKTQYF. For the CDR3, the DNA is TGTGCCAGCACCCTAGGGATCGGGGGAAAGACCCAGTACTTC.